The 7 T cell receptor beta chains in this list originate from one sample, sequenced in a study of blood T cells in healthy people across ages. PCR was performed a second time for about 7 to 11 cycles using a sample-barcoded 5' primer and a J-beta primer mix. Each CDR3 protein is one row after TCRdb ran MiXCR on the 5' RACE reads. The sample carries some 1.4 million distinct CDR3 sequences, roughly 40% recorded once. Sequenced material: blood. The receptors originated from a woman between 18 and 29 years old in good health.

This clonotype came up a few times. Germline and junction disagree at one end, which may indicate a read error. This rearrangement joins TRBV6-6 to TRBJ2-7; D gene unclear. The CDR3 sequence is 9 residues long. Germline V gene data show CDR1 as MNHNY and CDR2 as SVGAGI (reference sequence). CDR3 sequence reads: CASSYGQYF. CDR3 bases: TGTGCCAGCAGTTACGGGCAGTACTTC.

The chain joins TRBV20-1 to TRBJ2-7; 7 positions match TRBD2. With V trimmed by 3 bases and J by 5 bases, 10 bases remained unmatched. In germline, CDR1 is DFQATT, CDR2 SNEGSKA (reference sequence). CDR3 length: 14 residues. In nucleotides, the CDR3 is TGCAGTGCTAGCTCCGGGACTATTTCCGACGAGCAGTACTTC. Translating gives CSASSGTISDEQYF.

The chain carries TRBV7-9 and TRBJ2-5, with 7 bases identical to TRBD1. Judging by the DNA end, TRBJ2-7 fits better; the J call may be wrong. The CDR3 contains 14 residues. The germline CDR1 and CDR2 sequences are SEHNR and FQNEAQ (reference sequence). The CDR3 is CAHRDRDSHHEQYF. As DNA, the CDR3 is TGTGCCCACAGGGACCGGGACAGCCACCACGAGCAGTACTTC.

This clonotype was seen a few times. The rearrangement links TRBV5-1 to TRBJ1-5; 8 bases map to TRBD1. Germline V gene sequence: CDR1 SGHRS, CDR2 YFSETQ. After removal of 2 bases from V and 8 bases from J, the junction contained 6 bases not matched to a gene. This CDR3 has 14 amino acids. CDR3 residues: CASSLRQGQEPQHF. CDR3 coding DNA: TGCGCCAGCAGCTTACGACAGGGGCAGGAGCCCCAGCATTTT.

The CDR3 coding sequence is TGCAGCGTTGAAGTGTTACAGGGATCCTACAATGAGCAGTTCTTC. As protein: CSVEVLQGSYNEQFF. The V gene is TRBV29-1, the J gene TRBJ2-1, with D possibly being TRBD1 (6 bases). The CDR3 spans 15 residues. Germline V gene lookup returns CDR1 SQVTM and CDR2 ANQGSEA. V lost 1 base to trimming and J lost 1 base, with 11 bases between them.

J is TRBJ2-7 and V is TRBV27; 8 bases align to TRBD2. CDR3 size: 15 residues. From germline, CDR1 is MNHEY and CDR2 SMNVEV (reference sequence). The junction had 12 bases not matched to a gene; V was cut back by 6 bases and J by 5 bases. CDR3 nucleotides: TGTGCCAGCAGCCTATGGGCGGGAGGAACGGACGAGCAGTACTTC. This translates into CASSLWAGGTDEQYF.

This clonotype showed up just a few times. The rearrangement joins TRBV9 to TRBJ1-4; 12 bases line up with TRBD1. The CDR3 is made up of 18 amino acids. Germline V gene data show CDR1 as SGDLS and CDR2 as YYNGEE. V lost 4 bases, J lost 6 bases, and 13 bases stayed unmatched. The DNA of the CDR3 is TGTGCCAGCAGCCCCCCATGGGGGACAGGGGGCTTTGATGAAAAACTGTTTTTT. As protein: CASSPPWGTGGFDEKLFF.